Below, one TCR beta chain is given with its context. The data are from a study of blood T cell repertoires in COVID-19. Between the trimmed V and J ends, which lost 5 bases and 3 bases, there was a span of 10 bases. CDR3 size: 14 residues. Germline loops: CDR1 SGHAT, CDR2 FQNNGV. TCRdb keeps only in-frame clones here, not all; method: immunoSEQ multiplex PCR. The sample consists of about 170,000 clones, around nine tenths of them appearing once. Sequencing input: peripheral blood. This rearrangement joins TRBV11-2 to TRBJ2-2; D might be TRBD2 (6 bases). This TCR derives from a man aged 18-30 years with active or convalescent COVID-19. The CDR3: CASSPGAHTGELFF. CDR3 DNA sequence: TGTGCCAGCAGCCCGGGAGCCCACACCGGGGAGCTGTTTTTT.